These 18 T cell receptor beta chains were sequenced from one sample in a study of cytomegalovirus exposure and HLA in healthy donors. PCR used 60 Vbeta primers and 13 Jbeta primers. Measured with immunoSEQ multiplex PCR; TCRdb has only the in-frame clones, and not every one. The sample contains under 200,000 clones, 73% of which appear only once. Specimen: PBMCs. The receptors here all came from a woman under 30 in good health and CMV-seropositive.

V gene TRBV6-1 combines with J gene TRBJ2-5; 7 bases agree with TRBD2. Looked up from germline, CDR1 is MNHNS and CDR2 is SASEGT. CDR3 size: 12 residues. The trim removed 11 bases at V and 10 bases at J, leaving 13 bases unmatched. The CDR3 sequence is CALGRRQGGQYF. CDR3 sequence (DNA): TGTGCCCTCGGGAGGCGCCAGGGCGGCCAGTACTTC.

This chain uses TRBV7-9 with TRBJ2-1, with D tentatively TRBD2 (6 bases). V lost 1 base, J lost 6 bases, and 16 bases lay in between. In germline, CDR1 is SEHNR, CDR2 FQNEAQ (reference sequence). CDR3 size: 16 residues. In nucleotides, the CDR3 is TGTGCCAGCAGCTTAGTTTCAGCGGGTGAATCCAATGAGCAGTTCTTC. This translates into CASSLVSAGESNEQFF. Supplemented by reference TRBV7-9 and TRBJ2-1, the full variable domain reads DTGVSQNPRHKITKRGQNVTFRCDPISEHNRLYWYRQTLGQGPEFLTYFQNEAQLEKSRLLSDRFSAERPKGSFSTLEIQRTEQGDSAMYLCASSLVSAGESNEQFFGPGTRLTVL.

The CDR3 protein is CATQGQPNEQFF. The CDR3 DNA sequence: TGCGCCACCCAGGGACAACCCAATGAGCAGTTCTTC. V gene TRBV10-1 combines with J gene TRBJ2-1, with D perhaps TRBD1 (6 bases). The germline V and J ends were trimmed by 10 bases and 6 bases, with 13 bases remaining between them. The CDR3 length is 12 residues. Germline values: CDR1 WNHNN, CDR2 SYGVQD (reference sequence).

The gene calls are TRBV19 and TRBJ1-3, with 7 nucleotides matching TRBD1. V was clipped by 10 bases and J by 0 bases; unmatched bases: 18. This CDR3 is 18 amino acids long. Germline CDR1 LNHDA, CDR2 SQIVND (reference sequence). CDR3 sequence reads: CATRTLSTGAHSGNTIYF. CDR3 bases: TGTGCCACTCGGACTCTCTCTACAGGGGCGCACTCTGGAAACACCATATATTTT.

The chain uses TRBV5-8 and TRBJ1-2, with TRBD1 matching 8 bases. This CDR3 spans 16 amino acids. With 4 bases clipped from V and 6 bases from J, the junction kept 14 bases outside the gene matches. Germline CDR1 reads SGHTS; CDR2 reads YDEGEE. The CDR3 DNA sequence: TGTGCCAGCAGCCATACCTGGGACAGGTTCATCGATGGCTACACCTTC. Protein product: CASSHTWDRFIDGYTF.

The chain carries TRBV5-5 and TRBJ2-7; 10 bases are shared with TRBD1. Trimming at V came to 0 bases and at J to 2 bases, leaving 2 bases not matched to a gene. Germline lookup yields CDR1 SGHKS and CDR2 YYEKEE (reference sequence). The CDR3 runs 15 residues. The CDR3 here is CASSLEGQGPYEQYF. CDR3 in DNA: TGTGCCAGCAGCTTGGAGGGACAGGGGCCCTACGAGCAGTACTTC.

The chain employs TRBV6-5 and TRBJ1-5; D remains ambiguous. The length of the CDR3 is 15 residues. Trimming stripped 5 bases from V and 4 bases from J, with 15 bases between. Germline CDR1 and CDR2: MNHEY and SVGAGI. This CDR3 is CASSGDGGRNQPQHF. The CDR3 region has the DNA TGTGCCAGCAGTGGAGACGGCGGTCGGAATCAGCCCCAGCATTTT.

The chain joins TRBV28 to TRBJ1-4; 7 nucleotides match TRBD1. Per germline, CDR1 MDHEN and CDR2 SYDVKM. J was trimmed by 6 bases and V by 4 bases; bases with no gene match: 5. The CDR3 length is 14 residues. This CDR3 reads CASSSGQRDEKLFF. In DNA, the CDR3 is TGTGCCAGCAGTTCGGGACAGCGCGATGAAAAACTGTTTTTT.

This clone showed up just once. CDR3 sequence: CASSEFIRADQPQHF. The CDR3 coding sequence is TGTGCCAGCAGTGAATTTATCAGGGCAGATCAGCCCCAGCATTTT. J is TRBJ1-5 and V is TRBV6-1; maybe TRBD1 (5 bases). The V end lost 2 bases, the J end lost 5 bases, and 13 bases lay between the germline ends. CDR1 and CDR2 (germline): MNHNS, SASEGT. The CDR3 consists of 15 residues.

The chain employs TRBV2 and TRBJ2-5, with 7 positions matching TRBD1. CDR1 is SNHLY and CDR2 is FYNNEI in the germline V gene. Losses at the gene ends were 8 bases for V and 1 base for J; bases not matched to a gene: 4. The CDR3 sequence is 13 residues long. The CDR3 DNA is TGTGCCAGCTTAGGGACAGCCCAAGAGACCCAGTACTTC. Encoded protein: CASLGTAQETQYF.

The chain employs TRBV6-6 and TRBJ2-5; D is uncertain. The CDR3 loop spans 14 amino acids. The ends were cut back, 2 bases at V and 5 bases at J, with 12 bases in the middle. Per germline, CDR1 MNHNY and CDR2 SVGAGI (reference sequence). The CDR3 DNA follows: TGTGCCAGCAGTTACACGCCAGAGGAGGAGACCCAGTACTTC. It specifies CASSYTPEEETQYF.

This clone was seen a handful of times. The chain recombines TRBV27 with TRBJ1-6; D is undetermined. Germline V CDR1 and CDR2: MNHEY, SMNVEV (reference sequence). There are 12 residues in the CDR3. With 6 bases removed from V and 9 bases from J, the gap between germline ends came to 9 bases. The DNA for the CDR3 is TGTGCCAGCAGGACGGGAATTTCACCCCTCCACTTT. This translates into CASRTGISPLHF.

This sequence joins TRBV9 and TRBJ1-4; TRBD1 agrees at 8 bases. CDR3 size: 16 residues. Germline values: CDR1 SGDLS, CDR2 YYNGEE. The J segment lost 2 bases and the V segment lost 4 bases, leaving 7 bases of the junction unmatched. In nucleotides, the CDR3 is TGTGCCAGCAGCATAGGACAGGGCAGCACTAATGAAAAACTGTTTTTT. Its translation is CASSIGQGSTNEKLFF.

The V call is TRBV1, the J call TRBJ2-3; the table names TRBD2, a call not compared with the DNA. TRBV1 is a known pseudogene. The CDR3 runs to 15 residues. DNA of the CDR3: TGCACCAGCAGCCGGACTACAGCCTTCACAGATACGCAGTATTTT. Translating gives CTSSRTTAFTDTQYF.

The chain combines TRBV30 with TRBJ2-2; D is undetermined. Germline V gene sequence: CDR1 GTSNPN, CDR2 SVGIG (reference sequence). The ends were cut back, 2 bases at V and 1 base at J, with 8 bases in the middle. This CDR3 has 14 amino acids. In DNA, the CDR3 is TGTGCCTGGAGTTGGGCAGGGAACACCGGGGAGCTGTTTTTT. As protein: CAWSWAGNTGELFF.

The chain couples TRBV2 to TRBJ2-5; D may be TRBD2 (5 bases). The V gene lost 6 bases and the J gene lost 12 bases, with 20 bases spanning the gap. Germline lookup yields CDR1 SNHLY and CDR2 FYNNEI. The CDR3 has 13 residues. Written as DNA, the CDR3 is TGTGCCAGCAGCGAAACCAACAGTGCGGAGGAGTACTTC. Translating gives CASSETNSAEEYF. The variable domain in full, completed from reference TRBV2 and TRBJ2-5, reads EPEVTQTPSHQVTQMGQEVILRCVPISNHLYFYWYRQILGQKVEFLVSFYNNEISEKSEIFDDQFSVERPDGSNFTLKIRSTKLEDSAMYFCASSETNSAEEYFGPGTRLLVL.

This clone was detected only a few times. The V gene is TRBV9, the J gene TRBJ2-4; 7 bases match TRBD1. The CDR3 loop spans 18 amino acids. Germline assignment: CDR1 SGDLS and CDR2 YYNGEE. The junction had 12 bases not matched to a gene; V was cut back by 3 bases and J by 0 bases. This CDR3 is CASSAGQGDSRAKNIQYF. In DNA, the CDR3 is TGTGCCAGCAGCGCAGGGCAGGGGGACAGTCGAGCCAAAAACATTCAGTACTTC. The full variable domain, completed using reference TRBV9 and TRBJ2-4, is DSGVTQTPKHLITATGQRVTLRCSPRSGDLSVYWYQQSLDQGLQFLIQYYNGEERAKGNILERFSAQQFPDLHSELNLSSLELGDSALYFCASSAGQGDSRAKNIQYFGAGTRLSVL.

The V call is TRBV6-1, the J call TRBJ2-2; a weak D match, TRBD2 (7 bases). The germline CDR1 and CDR2 sequences are MNHNS and SASEGT. This CDR3 is built from 15 residues. The germline V and J ends were trimmed by 6 bases and 0 bases, with 11 bases remaining between them. The CDR3 DNA reads as TGTGCCAGCAGCCCCGGGGGGCCGAACACCGGGGAGCTGTTTTTT. This gives the protein CASSPGGPNTGELFF.